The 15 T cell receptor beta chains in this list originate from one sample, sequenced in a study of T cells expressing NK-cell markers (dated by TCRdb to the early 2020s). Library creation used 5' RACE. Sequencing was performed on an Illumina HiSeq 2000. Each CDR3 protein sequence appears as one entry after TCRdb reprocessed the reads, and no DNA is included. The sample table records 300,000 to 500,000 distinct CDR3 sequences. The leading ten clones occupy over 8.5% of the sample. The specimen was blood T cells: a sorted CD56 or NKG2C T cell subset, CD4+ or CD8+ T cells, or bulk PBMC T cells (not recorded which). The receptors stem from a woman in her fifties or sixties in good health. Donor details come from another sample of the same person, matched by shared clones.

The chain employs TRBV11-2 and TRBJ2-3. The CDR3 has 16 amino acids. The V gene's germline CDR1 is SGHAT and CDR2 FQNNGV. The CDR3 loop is CASSVTITYSTDTQYF.

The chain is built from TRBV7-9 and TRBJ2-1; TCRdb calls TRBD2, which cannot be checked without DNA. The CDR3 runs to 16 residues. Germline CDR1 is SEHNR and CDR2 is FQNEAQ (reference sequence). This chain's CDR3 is CASSMLGLAGNNEQFF.

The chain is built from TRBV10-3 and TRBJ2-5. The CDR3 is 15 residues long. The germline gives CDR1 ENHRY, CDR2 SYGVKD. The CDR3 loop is CAISDYWTTERTQYF.

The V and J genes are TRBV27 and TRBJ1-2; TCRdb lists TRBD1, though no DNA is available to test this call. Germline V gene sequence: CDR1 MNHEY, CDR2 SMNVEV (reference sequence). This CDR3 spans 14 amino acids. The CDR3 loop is CASSLSGDVYGYTF.

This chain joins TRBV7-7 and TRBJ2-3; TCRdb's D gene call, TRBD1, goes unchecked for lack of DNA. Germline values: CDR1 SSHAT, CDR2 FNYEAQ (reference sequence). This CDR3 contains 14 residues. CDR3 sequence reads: CASSPDGGRDTQYF. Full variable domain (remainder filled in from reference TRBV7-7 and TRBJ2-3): GAGVSQSPRYKVTKRGQDVTLRCDPISSHATLYWYQQALGQGPEFLTYFNYEAQPDKSGLPSDRFSAERPEGSISTLTIQRTEQRDSAMYRCASSPDGGRDTQYFGPGTRLTVL.

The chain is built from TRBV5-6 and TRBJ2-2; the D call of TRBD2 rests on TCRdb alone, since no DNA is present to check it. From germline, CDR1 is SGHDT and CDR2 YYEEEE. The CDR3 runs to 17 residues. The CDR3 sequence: CASSPAEGRENTGELFF.

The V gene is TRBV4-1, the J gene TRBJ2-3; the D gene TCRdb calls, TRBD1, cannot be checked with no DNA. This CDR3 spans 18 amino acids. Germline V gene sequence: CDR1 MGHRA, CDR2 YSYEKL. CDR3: CASSQRGTVTSSTDTQYF.

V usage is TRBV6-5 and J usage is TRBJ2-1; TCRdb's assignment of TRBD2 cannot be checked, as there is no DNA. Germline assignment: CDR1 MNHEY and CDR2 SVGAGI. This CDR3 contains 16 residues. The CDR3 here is CASSYAGLAEDNEQFF.

The CDR3 here is CASSRPFAGLNTGELFF. The rearrangement links TRBV11-2 to TRBJ2-2; the TCRdb D gene call, TRBD1, has no DNA to confirm it. The CDR3 contains 17 residues. Germline V gene lookup returns CDR1 SGHAT and CDR2 FQNNGV.

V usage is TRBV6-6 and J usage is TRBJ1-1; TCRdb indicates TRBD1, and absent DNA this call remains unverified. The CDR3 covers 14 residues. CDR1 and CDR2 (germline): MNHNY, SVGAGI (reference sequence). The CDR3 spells CASGGTGESSEAFF.

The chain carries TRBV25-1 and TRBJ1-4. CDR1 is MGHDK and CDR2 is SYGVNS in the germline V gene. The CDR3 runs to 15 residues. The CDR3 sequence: CASSDHQATNEKLFF.

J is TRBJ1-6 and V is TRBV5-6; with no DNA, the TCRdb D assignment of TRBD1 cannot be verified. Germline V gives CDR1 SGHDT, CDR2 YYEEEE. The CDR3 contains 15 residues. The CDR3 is CASSPQAGGNSPLHF. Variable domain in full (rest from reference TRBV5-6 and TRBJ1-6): DAGVTQSPTHLIKTRGQQVTLRCSPKSGHDTVSWYQQALGQGPQFIFQYYEEEERQRGNFPDRFSGHQFPNYSSELNVNALLLGDSALYLCASSPQAGGNSPLHFGNGTRLTVT.

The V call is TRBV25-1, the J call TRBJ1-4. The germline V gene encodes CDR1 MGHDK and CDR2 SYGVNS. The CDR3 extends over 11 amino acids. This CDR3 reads CASSPLEKLFF.

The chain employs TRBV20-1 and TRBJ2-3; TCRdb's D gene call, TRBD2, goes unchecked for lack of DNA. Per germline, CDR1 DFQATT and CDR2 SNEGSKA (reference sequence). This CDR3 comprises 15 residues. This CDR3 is CSASPLAGDTDTQYF.

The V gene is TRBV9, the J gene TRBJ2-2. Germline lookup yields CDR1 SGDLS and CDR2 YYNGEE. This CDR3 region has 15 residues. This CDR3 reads CASSVGDGNTGELFF.